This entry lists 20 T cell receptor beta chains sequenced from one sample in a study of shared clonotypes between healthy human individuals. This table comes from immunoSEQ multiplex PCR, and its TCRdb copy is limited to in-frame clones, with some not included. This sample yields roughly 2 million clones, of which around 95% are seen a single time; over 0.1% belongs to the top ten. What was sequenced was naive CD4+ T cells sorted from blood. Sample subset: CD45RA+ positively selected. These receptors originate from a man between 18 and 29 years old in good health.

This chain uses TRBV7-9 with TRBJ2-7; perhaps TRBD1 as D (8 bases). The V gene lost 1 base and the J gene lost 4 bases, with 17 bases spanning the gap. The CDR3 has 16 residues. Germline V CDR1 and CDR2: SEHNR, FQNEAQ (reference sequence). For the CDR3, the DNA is TGTGCCAGCAGCTTAGGCGGACAGGGAGGGGTATACGAGCAGTACTTC. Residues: CASSLGGQGGVYEQYF.

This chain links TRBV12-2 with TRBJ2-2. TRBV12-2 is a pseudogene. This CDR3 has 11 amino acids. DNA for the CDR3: TGTGCAAGTCGTCCCACCGGGGAGCTGTTTTTT. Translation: CASRPTGELFF.

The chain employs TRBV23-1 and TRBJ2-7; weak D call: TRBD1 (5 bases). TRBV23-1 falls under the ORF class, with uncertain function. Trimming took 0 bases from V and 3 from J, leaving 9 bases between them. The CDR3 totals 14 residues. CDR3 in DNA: TGCGCCAGCAGTCAATCATCACAGGACTACGAGCAGTACTTC. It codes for CASSQSSQDYEQYF.

The CDR3, as DNA: TGTGCCAGCGAACGCGGGCTGCTCACCGGGGAGCTGTTTTTT. This translates into CASERGLLTGELFF. V is TRBV7-2 and J is TRBJ2-2; tentatively, D is TRBD2 (5 bases). Between the trimmed V and J ends, which lost 8 bases and 4 bases, there was a span of 14 bases. CDR1 is SGHTA, CDR2 FQGNSA, per germline. The CDR3 has 14 residues.

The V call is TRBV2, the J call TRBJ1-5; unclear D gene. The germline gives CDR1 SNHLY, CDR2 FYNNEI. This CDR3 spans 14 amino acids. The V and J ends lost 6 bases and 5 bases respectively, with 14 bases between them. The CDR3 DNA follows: TGTGCCAGCAGCGCAGACGGTGTGGATCAGCCCCAGCATTTT. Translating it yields CASSADGVDQPQHF.

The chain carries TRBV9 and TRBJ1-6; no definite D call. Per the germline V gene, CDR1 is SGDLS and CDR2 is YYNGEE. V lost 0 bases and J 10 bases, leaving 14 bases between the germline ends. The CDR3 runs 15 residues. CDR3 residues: CASSVDPATGSPLHF. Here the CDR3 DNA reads TGTGCCAGCAGCGTAGATCCCGCCACGGGGTCACCCCTCCACTTT.

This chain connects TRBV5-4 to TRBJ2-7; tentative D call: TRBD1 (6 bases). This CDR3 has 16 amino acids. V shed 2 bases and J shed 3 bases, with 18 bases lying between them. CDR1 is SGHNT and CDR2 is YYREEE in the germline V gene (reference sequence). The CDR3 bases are TGTGCCAGCAGCTTATTGGGGGCAGCTCCCCTCTACGAGCAGTACTTC. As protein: CASSLLGAAPLYEQYF. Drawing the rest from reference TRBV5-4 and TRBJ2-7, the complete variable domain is ETGVTQSPTHLIKTRGQQVTLRCSSQSGHNTVSWYQQALGQGPQFIFQYYREEENGRGNFPPRFSGLQFPNYSSELNVNALELDDSALYLCASSLLGAAPLYEQYFGPGTRLTVT.

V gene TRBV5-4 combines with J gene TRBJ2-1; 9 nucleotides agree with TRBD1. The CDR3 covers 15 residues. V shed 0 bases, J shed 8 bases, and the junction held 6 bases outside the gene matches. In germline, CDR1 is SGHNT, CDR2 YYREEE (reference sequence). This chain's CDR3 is CASSLGGQGADEQFF. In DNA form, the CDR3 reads TGTGCCAGCAGCTTGGGGGGACAGGGAGCGGATGAGCAGTTCTTC. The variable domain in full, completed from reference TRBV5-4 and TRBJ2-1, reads ETGVTQSPTHLIKTRGQQVTLRCSSQSGHNTVSWYQQALGQGPQFIFQYYREEENGRGNFPPRFSGLQFPNYSSELNVNALELDDSALYLCASSLGGQGADEQFFGPGTRLTVL.

The CDR3 sequence: CASSFGTDTQYF. CDR3 in DNA: TGTGCCAGCAGCTTTGGCACAGATACGCAGTATTTT. The chain links TRBV7-9 to TRBJ2-3; D remains ambiguous. V lost 3 bases, J lost 1 base, and 2 bases lay in between. Germline CDR1 is SEHNR and CDR2 is FQNEAQ (reference sequence). This CDR3 has 12 residues.

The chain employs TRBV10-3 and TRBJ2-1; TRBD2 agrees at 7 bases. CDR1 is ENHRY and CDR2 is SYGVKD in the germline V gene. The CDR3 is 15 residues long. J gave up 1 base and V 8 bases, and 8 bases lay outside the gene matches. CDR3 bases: TGTGCCATCCTGCGGGAGAGGATGTCCTACAATGAGCAGTTCTTC. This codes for CAILRERMSYNEQFF.

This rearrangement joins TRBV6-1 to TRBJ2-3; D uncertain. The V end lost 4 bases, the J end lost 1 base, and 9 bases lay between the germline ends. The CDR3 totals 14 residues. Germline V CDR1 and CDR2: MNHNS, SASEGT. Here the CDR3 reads CASSGPSGTDTQYF. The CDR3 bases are TGTGCCAGCAGTGGCCCGTCTGGCACAGATACGCAGTATTTT.

CDR3 nucleotides: TGCGCCAGCAGCTTGGCTAGCAGTCCCCACAATGAGCAGTTCTTC. Translated: CASSLASSPHNEQFF. V and J are TRBV5-1 and TRBJ2-1; perhaps TRBD2 as D (5 bases). Trimming removed 0 bases at V and 5 bases at J, with 12 bases between. CDR1 is SGHRS and CDR2 is YFSETQ in the germline V gene. The CDR3 runs to 15 residues.

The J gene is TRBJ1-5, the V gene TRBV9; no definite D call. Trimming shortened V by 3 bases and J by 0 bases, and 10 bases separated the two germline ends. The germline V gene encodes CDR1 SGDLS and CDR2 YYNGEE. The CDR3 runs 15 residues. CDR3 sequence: CASSDGPYSNQPQHF. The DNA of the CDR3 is TGTGCCAGCAGCGACGGCCCCTATAGCAATCAGCCCCAGCATTTT. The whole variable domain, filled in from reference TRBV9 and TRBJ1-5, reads DSGVTQTPKHLITATGQRVTLRCSPRSGDLSVYWYQQSLDQGLQFLIQYYNGEERAKGNILERFSAQQFPDLHSELNLSSLELGDSALYFCASSDGPYSNQPQHFGDGTRLSIL.

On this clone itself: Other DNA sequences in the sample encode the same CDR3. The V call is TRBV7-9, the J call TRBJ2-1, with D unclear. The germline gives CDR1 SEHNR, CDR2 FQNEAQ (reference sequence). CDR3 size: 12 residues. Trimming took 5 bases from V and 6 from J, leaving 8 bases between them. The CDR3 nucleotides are TGTGCCAGCAGCCTCTCCGGCAATGAGCAGTTCTTC. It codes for CASSLSGNEQFF.

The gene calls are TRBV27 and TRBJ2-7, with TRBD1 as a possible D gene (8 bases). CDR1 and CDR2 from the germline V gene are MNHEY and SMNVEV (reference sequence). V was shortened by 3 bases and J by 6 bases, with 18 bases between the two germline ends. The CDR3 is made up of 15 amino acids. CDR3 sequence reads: CASSFSDRGGVEQYF. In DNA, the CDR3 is TGTGCCAGCAGTTTTTCCGACAGGGGAGGGGTCGAGCAGTACTTC.

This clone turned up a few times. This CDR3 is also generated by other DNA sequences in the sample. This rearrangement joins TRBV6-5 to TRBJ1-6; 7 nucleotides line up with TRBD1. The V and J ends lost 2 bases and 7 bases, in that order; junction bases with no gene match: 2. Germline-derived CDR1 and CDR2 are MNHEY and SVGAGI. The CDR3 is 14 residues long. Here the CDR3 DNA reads TGTGCCAGCAGTTACGGGACAGCAAATTCACCCCTCCACTTT. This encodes CASSYGTANSPLHF.

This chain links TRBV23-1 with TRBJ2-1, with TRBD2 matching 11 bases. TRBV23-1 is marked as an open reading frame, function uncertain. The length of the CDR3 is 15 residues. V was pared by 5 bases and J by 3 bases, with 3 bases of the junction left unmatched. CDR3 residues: CASSSGLADYNEQFF. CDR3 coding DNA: TGCGCCAGCAGTTCGGGACTAGCGGACTACAATGAGCAGTTCTTC.

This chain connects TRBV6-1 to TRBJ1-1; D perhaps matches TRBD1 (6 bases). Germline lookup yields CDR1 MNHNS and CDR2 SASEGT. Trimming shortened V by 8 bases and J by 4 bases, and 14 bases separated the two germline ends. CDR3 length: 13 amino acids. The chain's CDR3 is CASGGQAGTEAFF. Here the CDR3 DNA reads TGTGCCAGCGGGGGGCAGGCCGGCACTGAAGCTTTCTTT.

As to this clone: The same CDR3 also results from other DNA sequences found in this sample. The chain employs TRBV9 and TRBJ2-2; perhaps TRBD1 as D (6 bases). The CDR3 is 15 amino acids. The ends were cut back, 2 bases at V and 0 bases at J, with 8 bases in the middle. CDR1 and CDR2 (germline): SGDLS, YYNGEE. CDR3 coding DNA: TGTGCCAGCAGCGTGGACAGTTCGAACACCGGGGAGCTGTTTTTT. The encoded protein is CASSVDSSNTGELFF.

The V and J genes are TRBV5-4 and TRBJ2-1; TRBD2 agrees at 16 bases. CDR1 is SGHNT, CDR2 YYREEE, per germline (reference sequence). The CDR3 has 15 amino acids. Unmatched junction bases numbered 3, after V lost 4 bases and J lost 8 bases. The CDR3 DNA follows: TGTGCCAGCAGCCAGGGACTAGCGGGGGGGTATGAGCAGTTCTTC. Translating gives CASSQGLAGGYEQFF.